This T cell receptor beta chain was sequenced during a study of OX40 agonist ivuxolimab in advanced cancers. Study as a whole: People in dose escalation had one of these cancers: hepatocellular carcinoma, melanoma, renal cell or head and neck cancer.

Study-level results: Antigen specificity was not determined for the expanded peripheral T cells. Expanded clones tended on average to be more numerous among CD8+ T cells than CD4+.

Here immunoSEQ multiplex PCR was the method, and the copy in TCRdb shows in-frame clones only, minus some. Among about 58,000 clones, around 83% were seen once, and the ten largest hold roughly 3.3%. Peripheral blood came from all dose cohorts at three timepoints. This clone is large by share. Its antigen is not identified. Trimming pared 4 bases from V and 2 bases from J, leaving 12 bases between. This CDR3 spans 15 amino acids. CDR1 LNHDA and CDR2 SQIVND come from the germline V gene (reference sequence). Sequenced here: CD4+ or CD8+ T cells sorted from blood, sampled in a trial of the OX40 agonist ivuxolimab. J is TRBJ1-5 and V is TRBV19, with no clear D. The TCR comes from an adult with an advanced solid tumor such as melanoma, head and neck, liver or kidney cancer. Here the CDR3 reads CASSRGPWGNQPQHF. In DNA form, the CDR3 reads TGTGCCAGTAGTAGAGGGCCTTGGGGCAATCAGCCCCAGCATTTT.